This is a list of T cell receptor beta chains from one sample in a study of T cells in narcolepsy. Data came from immunoSEQ multiplex PCR; TCRdb stores just in-frame clones and leaves some out. Seen here are around 22,000 clones, about 80% observed once, and the top ten hold less than 5%. Input material: memory (CD45RA-) CD4+ T cells from blood. These TCRs come from a human donor in good health. Both conserved end residues are part of each CDR3. Each record gives: clone size, D gene, V gene, J gene, CDR3 DNA, CDR3 protein. D genes are given only for firm matches. Clone size appears in some rows only: once, few, many, or a class for an expanded clone.

.	.	TRBV5-1	TRBJ1-2	TGCGCCAGCAGCGACAGCTATGGCTACACCTTC	CASSDSYGYTF
.	TRBD1	TRBV19	TRBJ1-5	TGTGCCAGTAGCGGGACAGGGGTGCGTCAGCCCCAGCATTTT	CASSGTGVRQPQHF
.	.	TRBV29-1	TRBJ2-3	TGCAGCGTTGATGAGGCGACAGATACGCAGTATTTT	CSVDEATDTQYF
.	.	TRBV25-1	TRBJ2-1	TGTGCCAGCAGTGAGAGCTACAATGAGCAGTTCTTC	CASSESYNEQFF
.	.	TRBV11-2	TRBJ2-1	TGTGCCAGCAGCTTAGACAAGTATGAGCAGTTCTTC	CASSLDKYEQFF
.	.	TRBV5-4	TRBJ2-7	TGTGCCAGCAGCTTGGTTCGGGGTTCCGAGCAGTACTTC	CASSLVRGSEQYF
.	TRBD1	TRBV7-2	TRBJ2-1	TGTGCCAGCAGCTACGACAGGGGGCTAGATGAGCAGTTCTTC	CASSYDRGLDEQFF
.	.	TRBV11-3	TRBJ1-3	TGTGCCAGCAGTTCGGTAGGGCCTGGAAACACCATATATTTT	CASSSVGPGNTIYF
.	.	TRBV2	TRBJ2-5	TGTGCCAGCACCAAAGAGACCCAGTACTTC	CASTKETQYF
few	.	TRBV29-1	TRBJ1-4	TGCAGCGTGGGTCTTAATGAAAAACTGTTTTTT	CSVGLNEKLFF
.	.	TRBV6-5	TRBJ1-4	TGTGCCAGCGGCCGTGCAAATGAAAAACTGTTTTTT	CASGRANEKLFF
few	.	TRBV7-9	TRBJ2-3	TGTGCCAGCAGCTCAGGGTCGTGGGATACGCAGTATTTT	CASSSGSWDTQYF
few	.	TRBV7-3	TRBJ2-1	TGTGCCAGCAGCTCCTCGACTATTTACAATGAGCAGTTCTTC	CASSSSTIYNEQFF
.	.	TRBV6-5	TRBJ1-1	TGTGCCAGCAGAGGGGACGGCGTCTCAGAAGCTTTCTTT	CASRGDGVSEAFF
.	.	TRBV6-4	TRBJ2-5	TGTGCCAGCAGTCTGTTCCAAGAGACCCAGTACTTC	CASSLFQETQYF
once	.	TRBV6-6	TRBJ2-7	TGTGCCAGCCATTCGAGCTACGAGCAGTACTTC	CASHSSYEQYF
.	.	TRBV5-5	TRBJ2-5	TGTGCCAGCAGCTTGGTTGGGGGCGAGACCCAGTACTTC	CASSLVGGETQYF
.	.	TRBV19	TRBJ1-2	TGTGCCACCTCCGAGAGAAGAGCTAACTATGGCTACACCTTC	CATSERRANYGYTF
.	TRBD1	TRBV7-9	TRBJ1-6	TGTGCCAGCAGCCTCAACCGGGACAGAATTTCACCCCTCCACTTT	CASSLNRDRISPLHF
.	.	TRBV6-1	TRBJ1-3	TGTGCGATAAGCGGAAACACCATATATTTT	CAISGNTIYF
.	TRBD2	TRBV9	TRBJ2-3	TGTGCCAGCAGCGTAGTTAGCGGGGGCGTAGATACGCAGTATTTT	CASSVVSGGVDTQYF
.	.	TRBV5-1	TRBJ2-3	TGCGCCAGCAGCTTGGCCACTAGGCCGAACACAGATACGCAGTATTTT	CASSLATRPNTDTQYF
.	.	TRBV21-1	TRBJ2-7	TGTGCCAGCACCCCTTTGCCCTCCTACGAGCAGTACTTC	CASTPLPSYEQYF
.	.	TRBV4-1	TRBJ1-1	TGCGCCAACACTTACCGAACAAACAGGGAAATGAACACTGAAGCTTTCTTT	CANTYRTNREMNTEAFF
.	TRBD2	TRBV27	TRBJ2-5	TGTGCCAGCAGTTTGGCGGGGGGGCCTTCTCGTTCAGAGACCCAGTACTTC	CASSLAGGPSRSETQYF
.	TRBD1	TRBV18	TRBJ2-3	TGTGCCAGCTCACCAGGACAGGTAACAGATACGCAGTATTTT	CASSPGQVTDTQYF
.	.	TRBV6-5	TRBJ2-5	TGTGCCAGCAGCCGAGACGGGCCCCAGGGAACCCAGTACTTC	CASSRDGPQGTQYF
.	.	TRBV9	TRBJ1-6	TGTGCCAGCAGGAAGGGAGGGAGCTCCTATAATTCACCCCTCCACTTT	CASRKGGSSYNSPLHF
once	TRBD2	TRBV19	TRBJ2-3	TGTGCCAGTAGTGGAGGACTAGCGGGGGGGTTTCTTGATACGCAGTATTTT	CASSGGLAGGFLDTQYF
once	TRBD1	TRBV7-9	TRBJ1-5	TGTGCCAGCAGCTCAACAGGGGGTAGTCAGCCCCAGCATTTT	CASSSTGGSQPQHF
.	.	TRBV19	TRBJ1-6	TGTGCCAGTAGTACGGGCGGCAATTCACCCCTCCACTTT	CASSTGGNSPLHF
.	TRBD1	TRBV29-1	TRBJ2-7	TGCAGCGTTGAAGGCCGAGGGGACAGGGGCATCTACGAGCAGTACTTC	CSVEGRGDRGIYEQYF
.	TRBD2	TRBV9	TRBJ2-3	TGTGCCAGCAGCCCCAAACCCACTAGCGGGGGCACGGATACGCAGTATTTT	CASSPKPTSGGTDTQYF
.	TRBD2	TRBV7-2	TRBJ2-7	TGTGCCAGCAGCTCTAGCGGGAGCTCCTACGAGCAGTACTTC	CASSSSGSSYEQYF
.	TRBD1	TRBV5-6	TRBJ2-7	TGTGCCAGCAGCTGGGGACAGGGGGGCTACGAGCAGTACTTC	CASSWGQGGYEQYF
.	.	TRBV27	TRBJ2-2	TGTGCCAGCAGTTTTGAGGTTAACACCGGGGAGCTGTTTTTT	CASSFEVNTGELFF
.	.	TRBV9	TRBJ1-3	TGTGCCAGCAGCCCCCAGGCGGTTTCTGGAAACACCATATATTTT	CASSPQAVSGNTIYF
.	.	TRBV6-5	TRBJ1-6	TGTGCCAGCAGTTACTCGAAACGGGGGGGAGGTTCACCCCTCCACTTT	CASSYSKRGGGSPLHF
.	.	TRBV25-1	TRBJ2-7	TGTGCCAGCAGTGAATCAGGGGTCGAGCAGTACTTC	CASSESGVEQYF
.	TRBD2	TRBV2	TRBJ2-7	TGTGCCAGCAGTTATAGCGGGGGGGGCGAGCAGTACTTC	CASSYSGGGEQYF
.	TRBD1	TRBV18	TRBJ1-6	TGTGCCGGCTCGGCAGACAGGGCCGCAAATTCACCCCTCCACTTT	CAGSADRAANSPLHF
once	.	TRBV5-5	TRBJ2-5	TGTGCCAGCAGCTGGGTGGGTACGGGGTTGGAGACCCAGTACTTC	CASSWVGTGLETQYF
.	.	TRBV11-2	TRBJ2-7	TGTGCCAGCAGCGAAGGGGGGCTCGGACCCTACGAGCAGTACTTC	CASSEGGLGPYEQYF
.	.	TRBV19	TRBJ1-2	TGTGCCAGTTCCGAATCTTGGGATTACTCTAACTATGGCTACACCTTC	CASSESWDYSNYGYTF
.	TRBD1	TRBV19	TRBJ2-2	TGTGCCAGTAGTATAGAATGGACAGGGGGTTTCGGGGAGCTGTTTTTT	CASSIEWTGGFGELFF
.	.	TRBV29-1	TRBJ2-7	TGCAGCGTTGCCGGACAGCCACTTTACGAGCAGTACTTC	CSVAGQPLYEQYF